This T cell receptor beta chain came from a study of blood T cells in healthy people across ages. Overall study results and limits: Naive CD4+ cell counts and diversity both ran higher in long-lived than in aged donors. The study regarded diversity estimates from one million T cells as underestimates. Older age went with lower TCR beta diversity per million T cells, in a roughly linear way.

Alongside a J-beta primer mix, a sample-barcoded 5' primer served in a second PCR lasting roughly 7 to 11 cycles. TCRdb re-derived calls from the 5' RACE reads in MiXCR, one entry per CDR3 protein. Of 1.5 million or so distinct CDR3 sequences listed, 40% to 50% are singletons. About this clonotype: Its antigen is not known.

The TCR sequence derives from a woman aged 18 to 35 in good health. Sequenced input: blood.

The CDR3 spells CASSDLQGEPGNTIYF. CDR3 nucleotide sequence: TGTGCCAGCAGTGATCTACAGGGGGAACCTGGAAACACCATATATTTT. V gene TRBV25-1 combines with J gene TRBJ1-3; 8 positions match TRBD1. CDR1 and CDR2 from the germline V gene are MGHDK and SYGVNS. The CDR3 is 16 residues long. Trimming took 3 bases from V and 2 from J; bases not matched to a gene: 6. Supplemented by reference TRBV25-1 and TRBJ1-3, the full variable domain reads EADIYQTPRYLVIGTGKKITLECSQTMGHDKMYWYQQDPGMELHLIHYSYGVNSTEKGDLSSESTVSRIRTEHFPLTLESARPSHTSQYLCASSDLQGEPGNTIYFGEGSWLTVV.